Listed below are T cell receptor beta chains from one sample, sequenced in a study of blood T cell repertoires in COVID-19. The method was immunoSEQ multiplex PCR; TCRdb's version includes in-frame clones alone and lacks a portion of them. Of a few hundred thousand clones in the sample, 87% are singletons; the top ten hold just under 9%. The material sequenced was PBMCs or T cells enriched from blood (not recorded which). The receptors here all came from a woman aged 18-29 years who had recovered from COVID-19. Each CDR3 is given with its conserved first and last residue. Each record gives: D gene, J gene, clone size, V gene, CDR3 length, CDR3 DNA, CDR3 protein. A D gene is named only where the DNA matches it firmly. The size of a clone is reported for some rows only, either as once, few or many, or as a class for expanded clones.

. TRBJ1-1 . TRBV6-2/TRBV6-3 14 TGTGCCAGCAGTTGGGGGGGCGTGAACACTGAAGCTTTCTTT CASSWGGVNTEAFF
TRBD2 TRBJ2-3 . TRBV7-2 17 TGTGCCAGCAGCTCTCGAGGACCAGCGGGATACACAGATACGCAGTATTTT CASSSRGPAGYTDTQYF
. TRBJ2-7 . TRBV28 11 TGTGCCAGCAGTTTGAGTGGCGAGCAGTACTTC CASSLSGEQYF
. TRBJ2-1 . TRBV6-5 15 TGTGCCGTCCCCCTCGGGGCTAGCGCCTACAATGAGCAGTTCTTC CAVPLGASAYNEQFF
TRBD2 TRBJ2-5 . TRBV27 16 TGTGCCAGCAGTTTACTTGCGGCTAGCGGGGCGGAGACCCAGTACTTC CASSLLAASGAETQYF
. TRBJ1-1 . TRBV5-6 13 TGTGCCAGCAGCTTCGGGCGGGGCACTGAAGCTTTCTTT CASSFGRGTEAFF
TRBD1 TRBJ2-2 few TRBV7-9 16 TGTGCCAGCAGCTCTCAGGGACAGGACTTCACCGGGGAGCTGTTTTTT CASSSQGQDFTGELFF
. TRBJ2-7 . TRBV12-5 15 TGTGCTAGTGGTTTGAATCTGGTCAGGCACTACGAGCAGTACTTC CASGLNLVRHYEQYF
. TRBJ2-7 . TRBV6-5 11 TGTGCCAGCAGTTCCGTCTACGAGCAGTACTTC CASSSVYEQYF
. TRBJ1-2 . TRBV28 14 TGTGCCAGCAATAGTGTTCAGGGCCACTATGGCTACACCTTC CASNSVQGHYGYTF
. TRBJ1-5 . TRBV2 13 TGTGCCAGCAGTGTAGTCGAGGATCAGCCCCAGCATTTT CASSVVEDQPQHF
. TRBJ1-2 . TRBV7-9 13 TGTGCCAGCAGCGCGACACTCACCTATGGCTACACCTTC CASSATLTYGYTF
TRBD2 TRBJ2-3 . TRBV3-1/TRBV3-2 16 TGTGCCAGCAGCCAAGACCGCGCGGGAGGGCGGGATACGCAGTATTTT CASSQDRAGGRDTQYF
. TRBJ2-2 few TRBV7-9 13 TGTGCCCCCGAGGGGACTCTCGGCGGGGAGCTGTTTTTT CAPEGTLGGELFF
TRBD2 TRBJ2-7 . TRBV6-2/TRBV6-3 19 TGTGCCAGCAGCTATTACCCTGGGACAGGGACTAGCGGGAGGAACGAGCAGTACTTC CASSYYPGTGTSGRNEQYF
TRBD2 TRBJ2-3 . TRBV7-2 15 TGTGCCAGCACCCCGGGACTAGGTCGATCAGATACGCAGTATTTT CASTPGLGRSDTQYF
TRBD1 TRBJ1-1 . TRBV9 16 TGTGCCAGCAGCATGAGGGACAGCGATATGAACACTGAAGCTTTCTTT CASSMRDSDMNTEAFF
TRBD1 TRBJ1-1 . TRBV19 15 TGTGCCAGTAGTATAGGGGGGGACAGAAAAATTGAAGCTTTCTTT CASSIGGDRKIEAFF
TRBD1 TRBJ1-2 . TRBV7-8 13 TGTGCCAGCAGCCGACAGGGGGCGCTTGGCTACACCTTC CASSRQGALGYTF